This T cell receptor (beta chain) was sequenced for a study of response to subunit inactivated influenza vaccine. TCRdb redid the calling of the RT-PCR reads with MiXCR, one entry per CDR3 protein. The profile covers hundreds of thousands of distinct CDR3 sequences, with about 11% appearing a single time and roughly 10% taken by the ten largest. The CDR3 covers 15 residues. After removal of 6 bases from V and 9 bases from J, the junction contained 8 bases not matched to a gene. Germline-derived CDR1 and CDR2 are MNHNS and SASEGT. As for this clonotype: Its matching antigen is unknown.

Overall study results and limits: Researchers suggested that each seasonal influenza vaccination recruits few new T cells.

This receptor was obtained from a man aged 45-60 years who received an inactivated influenza vaccine. Specimen: PBMCs from blood, collected on the day of vaccination. The gene calls are TRBV6-1 and TRBJ2-1; TRBD2 agrees at 13 bases. CDR3 DNA sequence: TGTGCCAGCAGCATCGGACTAGCGGGAGCGGCTGAGCAGTTCTTC. This translates into CASSIGLAGAAEQFF.